A single sample gave rise to the 24 T cell receptor beta chains below, sequenced in a study of blood T cell repertoires in COVID-19. Assay used: immunoSEQ multiplex PCR; TCRdb lists only in-frame clones, some missing. The data show 140,000 to 150,000 clones, around nine tenths seen once. Sequenced sample: peripheral blood. Source of these receptors: a human donor in a cohort sampled during active COVID-19.

This chain uses TRBV2 with TRBJ2-7; TRBD1 agrees at 7 bases. This CDR3 spans 13 amino acids. The germline V gene encodes CDR1 SNHLY and CDR2 FYNNEI. V was pared by 2 bases and J by 8 bases, with 6 bases of the junction left unmatched. The CDR3 loop is CASSERRQGKQYF. For the CDR3, the DNA is TGTGCCAGCAGTGAAAGGAGACAGGGAAAGCAGTACTTC.

The CDR3 loop reads CSASAPTGDDNQPQHF. As DNA, the CDR3 is TGCAGTGCTAGTGCCCCAACAGGGGATGACAATCAGCCCCAGCATTTT. This sequence joins TRBV20-1 and TRBJ1-5; 7 nucleotides agree with TRBD1. V shed 3 bases and J 3 bases; nucleotides not matched to a gene: 11. This CDR3 is built from 16 residues. Germline CDR1 DFQATT, CDR2 SNEGSKA (reference sequence).

This clone was recorded a few times. The chain has TRBV19 and TRBJ1-6; 7 bases align to TRBD1. The CDR3 has 14 residues. Germline loops: CDR1 LNHDA, CDR2 SQIVND (reference sequence). Trimming took 4 bases from V and 10 from J; bases not matched to a gene: 7. Written as DNA, the CDR3 is TGTGCCAGTAGTAGCACCGACAGGGAATCACCCCTCCACTTT. This gives the protein CASSSTDRESPLHF.

This chain uses TRBV24-1 with TRBJ2-7, with 7 bases that match TRBD1. J lost 5 bases, V lost 7 bases, and 10 bases had no gene match. The CDR3 totals 14 residues. Germline V gives CDR1 KGHDR, CDR2 SFDVKD. CDR3 loop: CATSPNDRDHEQYF. The CDR3 coding sequence is TGTGCCACCAGCCCCAACGACAGGGACCACGAGCAGTACTTC.

The chain has TRBV10-3 and TRBJ1-4; weak D call: TRBD1 (5 bases). The CDR3 runs to 14 residues. Germline V gene sequence: CDR1 ENHRY, CDR2 SYGVKD. The V and J ends lost 3 bases and 8 bases respectively, with 13 bases between them. The CDR3 nucleotides read TGTGCCATCAGTGATCCCCAGGGTGGCGAAAAACTGTTTTTT. Translated: CAISDPQGGEKLFF.

CDR3 bases: TGCGCCAGCAGCCAAGATCCGAGGGGGCGCACCTACAATGAGCAGTTCTTC. Protein sequence: CASSQDPRGRTYNEQFF. The chain has TRBV4-3 and TRBJ2-1; TRBD1 matches at 7 bases. The CDR3 length is 17 residues. V gave up 0 bases and J gave up 2 bases; unmatched junction bases: 7. Per the germline V gene, CDR1 is LGHNA and CDR2 is YSLEER.

A few counts support this clone. The chain uses TRBV5-1 and TRBJ2-7, with D perhaps TRBD1 (6 bases). Trimming stripped 4 bases from V and 6 bases from J, with 11 bases between. The germline CDR1 and CDR2 sequences are SGHRS and YFSETQ. This CDR3 has 12 amino acids. The CDR3 region is CASSQTGGEQYF. The CDR3 DNA follows: TGCGCCAGCAGCCAGACAGGAGGCGAGCAGTACTTC.

Turning to this clone: At one end, the junction sequence differs from germline, possibly due to a read error. Other DNA sequences of this sample code for an identical CDR3. In DNA, the CDR3 is TGCGCCAGCAGCCAGGGGGACAGGGGGCTTCAGCCCCAGCATTTT. Protein: CASSQGDRGLQPQHF. The chain couples TRBV3-1 (or the pseudogene TRBV3-2) to TRBJ1-5; TRBD1 matches 12 bases. The CDR3 totals 15 residues. Germline assignment: CDR1 LGHDT and CDR2 YNNKEL (reference sequence).

The table lists this clone with a few counts. J is TRBJ2-7 and V is TRBV5-1; no clear D. Trimming took 2 bases from V and 3 from J, leaving 9 bases between them. CDR1 and CDR2 (germline): SGHRS, YFSETQ. The CDR3 is 13 amino acids. The CDR3 loop reads CASSFQDDYEQYF. CDR3 coding DNA: TGCGCCAGCAGCTTCCAGGATGACTACGAGCAGTACTTC.

This clone appeared many times. The chain carries TRBV10-1 and TRBJ2-1, with 7 bases fitting TRBD2. The V segment lost 8 bases and the J segment 0 bases; nucleotides outside the gene matches: 7. The CDR3 length is 15 residues. From germline, CDR1 is WNHNN and CDR2 SYGVQD (reference sequence). CDR3 amino acids: CASVRELSSYNEQFF. In DNA form, the CDR3 reads TGCGCCAGCGTGCGGGAGTTGAGCTCCTACAATGAGCAGTTCTTC.

This clone has only a few counts. The rearrangement uses TRBV7-2 and TRBJ1-5; possibly TRBD1 for D (5 bases). Per germline, CDR1 SGHTA and CDR2 FQGNSA. The CDR3 totals 15 residues. V lost 3 bases to trimming and J lost 6 bases, with 15 bases between them. The CDR3 loop is CASSLGRASSQPQHF. CDR3 in DNA: TGTGCCAGCAGCTTGGGCAGGGCGTCCAGTCAGCCCCAGCATTTT.

The rearrangement uses TRBV28 and TRBJ2-5; perhaps TRBD2 as D (5 bases). Germline values: CDR1 MDHEN, CDR2 SYDVKM. With 5 bases removed from V and 5 bases from J, the gap between germline ends came to 15 bases. This CDR3 is 14 amino acids long. The CDR3 reads CASSHLGGWETQYF. The CDR3, as DNA: TGTGCCAGCAGTCACTTGGGCGGGTGGGAGACCCAGTACTTC.

V gene TRBV6-6 combines with J gene TRBJ1-3; possibly TRBD1 for D (5 bases). The CDR3 is 13 residues long. CDR1 MNHNY and CDR2 SVGAGI come from the germline V gene (reference sequence). The V gene lost 5 bases and the J gene lost 3 bases, with 8 bases spanning the gap. The CDR3: CASSRQIGNTIYF. CDR3 DNA: TGTGCCAGCAGTCGACAGATTGGAAACACCATATATTTT.

The rearrangement links TRBV7-9 to TRBJ2-5; 15 bases are a match to TRBD2. The germline V gene has CDR1 SEHNR and CDR2 FQNEAQ (reference sequence). Losses at the gene ends were 3 bases for V and 0 bases for J; bases not matched to a gene: 2. The CDR3 runs 17 residues. The CDR3 sequence is CASSFGTSGGYQETQYF. The CDR3 nucleotides are TGTGCCAGCAGCTTCGGGACTAGCGGGGGGTACCAAGAGACCCAGTACTTC.

This sequence joins TRBV5-6 and TRBJ1-2; TRBD1 matches at 7 bases. Unmatched junction bases numbered 7, after V lost 0 bases and J lost 2 bases. Germline V gene sequence: CDR1 SGHDT, CDR2 YYEEEE. The CDR3 extends over 16 amino acids. DNA for the CDR3: TGTGCCAGCAGCTTGGATCCCGGGACAGCCAACTATGGCTACACCTTC. Residues: CASSLDPGTANYGYTF.

This chain links TRBV5-1 with TRBJ2-3, with 10 bases aligning to TRBD2. The CDR3 extends over 17 amino acids. Germline-derived CDR1 and CDR2 are SGHRS and YFSETQ. V lost 5 bases, J lost 4 bases, and 13 bases stayed unmatched. The CDR3 here is CASSPQTSGRAPDTQYF. The CDR3 region has the DNA TGCGCCAGCAGTCCACAAACCAGCGGGAGGGCCCCAGATACGCAGTATTTT.

The chain employs TRBV15 and TRBJ2-3, with D perhaps TRBD1 (8 bases). Trimming removed 5 bases from V and 2 bases from J, with 14 bases in between. The CDR3 contains 15 residues. CDR1 LNHNV and CDR2 YYDKDF come from the germline V gene (reference sequence). The CDR3 region is CATSLTGDYTDTQYF. In DNA, the CDR3 is TGTGCCACCAGCCTGACAGGGGACTACACAGATACGCAGTATTTT.

This clone came up a few times. CDR3 sequence reads: CASSLAGFNLRTEQYF. CDR3 nucleotides: TGCGCCAGCAGCTTGGCCGGGTTTAACCTCCGTACTGAGCAGTACTTC. The chain employs TRBV5-1 and TRBJ2-7, with D unclear. V gave up 0 bases and J gave up 7 bases, with 20 bases separating them. CDR1 and CDR2 (germline): SGHRS, YFSETQ. This CDR3 spans 16 amino acids.

The J gene is TRBJ2-3, the V gene TRBV28; 7 positions match TRBD1. The junction had 7 bases not matched to a gene; V was cut back by 3 bases and J by 4 bases. The CDR3 length is 15 residues. From germline, CDR1 is MDHEN and CDR2 SYDVKM. The CDR3 here is CASSFDRADADTQYF. DNA for the CDR3: TGTGCCAGCAGTTTTGACAGGGCGGACGCAGATACGCAGTATTTT. The full variable domain, with the rest looked up from reference TRBV28 and TRBJ2-3, is DVKVTQSSRYLVKRTGEKVFLECVQDMDHENMFWYRQDPGLGLRLIYFSYDVKMKEKGDIPEGYSVSREKKERFSLILESASTNQTSMYLCASSFDRADADTQYFGPGTRLTVL.

CDR3 sequence reads: CSLTDYGYTF. In DNA form, the CDR3 reads TGCAGTTTAACGGACTATGGCTACACCTTC. This rearrangement joins TRBV20-1 to TRBJ1-2; no clear D. CDR1 is DFQATT, CDR2 SNEGSKA, per germline (reference sequence). V was pared by 8 bases and J by 3 bases, with 7 bases between. The CDR3 runs 10 residues.

The chain is built from TRBV28 and TRBJ2-3; 7 bases map to TRBD2. The ends lost 5 bases at V and 7 bases at J; junction bases unmatched: 12. This CDR3 has 15 residues. Germline V lookup: CDR1 MDHEN, CDR2 SYDVKM. The CDR3 spells CASSPPGLETNTQYF. CDR3 sequence (DNA): TGTGCCAGCAGTCCCCCCGGACTAGAAACTAATACGCAGTATTTT.

This clone was detected only a few times. This rearrangement joins TRBV19 to TRBJ1-3; possibly TRBD1 for D (6 bases). The V gene lost 1 base and the J gene lost 2 bases, with 12 bases spanning the gap. The CDR3 is made up of 16 amino acids. From germline, CDR1 is LNHDA and CDR2 SQIVND (reference sequence). The CDR3 DNA sequence: TGTGCCAGTAGTATAGCCTCCTCAGGGGCTGGAAACACCATATATTTT. It codes for CASSIASSGAGNTIYF.

The chain combines TRBV3-1 (or the pseudogene TRBV3-2) with TRBJ2-1, with 13 bases lining up with TRBD2. The CDR3 consists of 17 residues. The germline V gene encodes CDR1 LGHDT and CDR2 YNNKEL (reference sequence). Trimming cost V 5 bases and J 2 bases; bases outside gene matches: 6. CDR3 DNA: TGTGCCAGCAGCGGACTAGCGGGGGCCATACCCTACAATGAGCAGTTCTTC. Protein product: CASSGLAGAIPYNEQFF.

This chain joins TRBV6-6 and TRBJ2-5; a possible D gene is TRBD1 (5 bases). The germline gives CDR1 MNHNY, CDR2 SVGAGI (reference sequence). Between the trimmed V and J ends, which lost 5 bases and 6 bases, there was a span of 7 bases. This CDR3 contains 11 residues. The CDR3: CASSGAQTQYF. The CDR3 coding sequence is TGTGCCAGCAGTGGGGCCCAGACCCAGTACTTC.